This T cell receptor beta chain appears in the sequencing data of a study of T cells in Graves' hyperthyroidism and ophthalmopathy. In the study overall: Peripheral blood was collected at initial diagnosis, before any treatment. Notes on the study in general: Clonotypes that were expanded in thyroid above 0.001 mostly appeared in blood too.

As regards this clonotype: Its specificity is unknown.

Those with hyperthyroidism were 18 to 65 years old, newly diagnosed, and ill for under 2 months. First hyperthyroidism diagnosis is when the blood sample was obtained, before any ophthalmopathy symptoms. There were TCR beta CDR3 regions amplified from RNA transcripts. First-round RT-PCR with HTBI primers amplified the TCR CDR3 region. One entry per CDR3 protein, called by TCRdb with MiXCR from the multiplex PCR reads. The sample includes more than 300,000 distinct CDR3 sequences, approximately 17% seen only once; the top ten take around a third. V gave up 6 bases and J gave up 3 bases; unmatched junction bases: 5. The germline V gene encodes CDR1 DFQATT and CDR2 SNEGSKA (reference sequence). CDR3 length equals 12 residues.

This TCR derives from a young woman with Graves' hyperthyroidism that later progressed to Graves' ophthalmopathy. This chain uses TRBV20-1 with TRBJ2-7; TRBD1 matches 7 bases. Sample: blood. For the CDR3, the DNA is TGCAGTGCGGACAGGACCCACTACGAGCAGTACTTC. This encodes CSADRTHYEQYF.